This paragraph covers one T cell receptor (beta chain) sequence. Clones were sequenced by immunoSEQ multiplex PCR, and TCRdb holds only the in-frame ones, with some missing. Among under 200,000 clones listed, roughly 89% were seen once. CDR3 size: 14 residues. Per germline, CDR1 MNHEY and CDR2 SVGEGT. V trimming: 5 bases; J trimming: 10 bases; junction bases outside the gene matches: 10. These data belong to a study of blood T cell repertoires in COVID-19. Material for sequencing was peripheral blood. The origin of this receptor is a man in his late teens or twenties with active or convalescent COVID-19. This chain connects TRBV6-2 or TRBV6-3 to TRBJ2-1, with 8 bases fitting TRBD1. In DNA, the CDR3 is TGTGCCAGCAGTAGTACCGGGACAGGAAGAGAGCAGTTCTTC. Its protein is CASSSTGTGREQFF.